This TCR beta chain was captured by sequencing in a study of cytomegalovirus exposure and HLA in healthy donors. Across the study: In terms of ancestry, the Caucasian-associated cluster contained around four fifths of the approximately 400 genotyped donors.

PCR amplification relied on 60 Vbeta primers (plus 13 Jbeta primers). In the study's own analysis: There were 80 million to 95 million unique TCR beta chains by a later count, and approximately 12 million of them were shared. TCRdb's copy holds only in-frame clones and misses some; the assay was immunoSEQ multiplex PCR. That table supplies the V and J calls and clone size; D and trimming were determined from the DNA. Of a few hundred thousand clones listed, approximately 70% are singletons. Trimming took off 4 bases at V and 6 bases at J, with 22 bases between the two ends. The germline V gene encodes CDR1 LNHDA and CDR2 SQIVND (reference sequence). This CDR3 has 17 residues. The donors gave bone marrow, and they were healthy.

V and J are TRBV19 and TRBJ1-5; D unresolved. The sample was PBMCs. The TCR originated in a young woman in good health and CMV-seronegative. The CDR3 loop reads CASSTLPGVMEGQPQHF. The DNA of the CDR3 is TGTGCCAGTAGTACCTTACCGGGAGTAATGGAGGGTCAGCCCCAGCATTTT.